Listed below are T cell receptor beta chains from one sample, sequenced in a study of cytomegalovirus exposure and HLA in healthy donors. The protocol was immunoSEQ multiplex PCR, while the TCRdb copy is restricted to in-frame clones and leaves out a portion. The table lists more than 75,000 clones, over 65% of them singletons. Sequenced sample: PBMCs. These TCRs come from a middle-aged man in good health and CMV-seropositive. Each CDR3 is given with its conserved first and last residue.

>TRBJ2-5|TRBV10-3
CAISESGADQETQYF
>TRBJ2-3|TRBV18
CASSQGARDTQYF
>TRBJ2-3|TRBV5-1
CASSRGGTDTQYF
>TRBJ2-5|TRBV7-8
CASSPAFGGRLPVMETQYF
>TRBJ2-3|TRBV5-5
CASAPRRGLLAGADTQYF
>TRBJ1-1|TRBV5-4
CASSPPGDLNTEAFF
>TRBJ1-5|TRBV7-2
CASSFRGQSNQPQHF
>TRBJ1-2|TRBV5-4
CASSFSNIQNYGYTF
>TRBJ2-2|TRBV5-1
CASSPTFTVRQGGNYNSNTGELFF
>TRBJ2-5|TRBV5-1
CASSLAAGLEGETQYF
>TRBJ2-3|TRBV4-2
CASSQYVAGQKFTDTQYF
>TRBJ2-7|TRBV7-6
CASSSLQGGYEQYF
>TRBJ2-5|TRBV28
CASSPRETQYF
>TRBJ1-6|TRBV7-9
CASSSRGLGLPLHF
>TRBJ1-2|TRBV28
CASSFRQSLGGYTF
>TRBJ1-1|TRBV5-1
CASSSPAGREAFF
>TRBJ2-7|TRBV4-3
CASSHASGGAFEQYF
>TRBJ1-1|TRBV30
CAWTVDRGTEAFF
>TRBJ1-1|TRBV4-2
CASSQDAETEAFF
>TRBJ1-2|TRBV7-2
CASSLEAGGNGYTF
>TRBJ2-5|TRBV7-9
CASSTLPQETQYF
>TRBJ2-3|TRBV7-2
CASSLGLAFNTQYF
>TRBJ2-2|TRBV5-4
CASSLLEGQHTGELFF
>TRBJ1-2|TRBV11-2
CASSLMQEGYGYTF
>TRBJ2-1|TRBV2
CASKPGQLGNEQFF
>TRBJ2-1|TRBV19
CASRALNEQFF